The T cell receptor (beta chain) described here comes from a study of cytomegalovirus exposure and HLA in healthy donors. The study's findings and limits: Productive status was seen about 87% or about 30% of the time for most TCR beta V segments in an earlier analysis.

In the PCR, 60 Vbeta and 13 Jbeta primers were used. Profiled with immunoSEQ multiplex PCR; TCRdb holds only in-frame clones, not every one. In the table there are some 170,000 clones, around 88% of which are singletons. This clone has a single count. Its antigen remains unidentified. Germline trimming cut 5 bases from V and 1 base from J; bases unmatched to any gene: 9. The germline CDR1 and CDR2 sequences are SGHVS and FNYEAQ. The CDR3 extends over 17 amino acids. This rearrangement joins TRBV7-6 to TRBJ2-5; 11 bases are a match to TRBD1. The sample consisted of PBMCs. The receptor was derived from a woman aged 25 to 39 in good health and CMV-seronegative. CDR3 loop: CASSARGGTGGQETQYF. CDR3 DNA: TGTGCCAGCAGCGCCCGAGGAGGGACAGGGGGCCAAGAGACCCAGTACTTC.